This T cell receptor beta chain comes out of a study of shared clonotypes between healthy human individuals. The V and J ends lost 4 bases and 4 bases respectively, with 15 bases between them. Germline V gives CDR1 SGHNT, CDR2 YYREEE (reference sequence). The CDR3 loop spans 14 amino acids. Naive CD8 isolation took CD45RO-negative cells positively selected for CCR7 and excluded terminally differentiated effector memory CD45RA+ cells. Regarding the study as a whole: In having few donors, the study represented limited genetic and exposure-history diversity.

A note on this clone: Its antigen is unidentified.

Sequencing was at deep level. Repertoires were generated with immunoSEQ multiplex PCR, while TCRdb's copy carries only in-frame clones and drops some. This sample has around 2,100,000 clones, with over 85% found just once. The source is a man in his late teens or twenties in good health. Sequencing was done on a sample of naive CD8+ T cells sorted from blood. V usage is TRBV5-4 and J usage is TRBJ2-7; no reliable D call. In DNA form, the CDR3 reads TGTGCCAGCAGCCCGAACGGTCCGACTTACGAGCAGTACTTC. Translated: CASSPNGPTYEQYF.